These T cell receptor beta chains were read from a single sample in a study of CD8 T cells in acute hepatitis C reinfection. TCRdb's copy holds only in-frame clones and misses some; the assay was immunoSEQ multiplex PCR. This repertoire shows around 36,000 clones, approximately 85% found once; its top ten account for 9.5% to 13%. Material: naive CD8+ T cells from PBMCs. All receptors come from a woman aged 18-30 years who spontaneously cleared hepatitis C infection. The CDR3 runs from the conserved cysteine through the conserved F or W. The D gene is left open where the match is weak.

j_gene: TRBJ1-4
v_gene: TRBV4-2
d_gene: NA
CDR3aa: CASSQEDGATNEKLFF
CDR3nt: TGTGCCAGCAGCCAAGAGGACGGAGCAACTAATGAAAAACTGTTTTTT

j_gene: TRBJ2-7
v_gene: TRBV7-8
d_gene: TRBD2
CDR3aa: CASSLAGSGMGYEQYF
CDR3nt: TGTGCCAGCAGCTTAGCGGGGAGCGGGATGGGCTACGAGCAGTACTTC

j_gene: TRBJ1-2
v_gene: TRBV4-1
d_gene: TRBD1
CDR3aa: CASSQGQGTVYGYTF
CDR3nt: TGCGCCAGCAGCCAAGGACAGGGGACCGTCTATGGCTACACCTTC

j_gene: TRBJ2-7
v_gene: TRBV9
d_gene: TRBD2
CDR3aa: CASSVTGLAVDEQYF
CDR3nt: TGTGCCAGCAGCGTAACAGGACTAGCGGTTGACGAGCAGTACTTC

j_gene: TRBJ1-3
v_gene: TRBV19
d_gene: NA
CDR3aa: CASSPPLDSSGNTIYF
CDR3nt: TGTGCCAGTAGTCCACCCTTGGACAGCTCGGGAAACACCATATATTTT

j_gene: TRBJ1-2
v_gene: TRBV25-1
d_gene: TRBD1
CDR3aa: CASSEYTGTGVSGDGYTF
CDR3nt: TGTGCCAGCAGTGAATACACGGGGACAGGGGTTTCTGGGGATGGCTACACCTTC

j_gene: TRBJ1-1
v_gene: TRBV19
d_gene: NA
CDR3aa: CASSQGIMDSWTEAFF
CDR3nt: TGTGCCAGTAGTCAGGGGATTATGGACAGTTGGACTGAAGCTTTCTTT

j_gene: TRBJ2-1
v_gene: TRBV7-9
d_gene: NA
CDR3aa: CASSLRRFQDNEQFF
CDR3nt: TGTGCCAGCAGCTTACGGAGGTTCCAGGACAATGAGCAGTTCTTC

j_gene: TRBJ2-7
v_gene: TRBV11-1
d_gene: NA
CDR3aa: CASSLVNYYEQYF
CDR3nt: TGTGCCAGCAGCTTAGTAAACTACTACGAGCAGTACTTC

j_gene: TRBJ1-3
v_gene: TRBV7-6
d_gene: NA
CDR3aa: CASSHLGTSKLNF
CDR3nt: TGTGCCAGCAGCCATCTCGGGACAAGTAAACTGAATTTT

j_gene: TRBJ2-2
v_gene: TRBV7-6
d_gene: TRBD2
CDR3aa: CASSTGLAGGDTGELFF
CDR3nt: TGTGCCAGCAGCACGGGACTAGCGGGAGGTGACACCGGGGAGCTGTTTTTT

j_gene: TRBJ2-1
v_gene: TRBV27
d_gene: TRBD2
CDR3aa: CASSSGLAGHNEQFF
CDR3nt: TGTGCCAGCAGTTCCGGACTAGCGGGCCACAATGAGCAGTTCTTC

j_gene: TRBJ2-1
v_gene: TRBV6-4
d_gene: NA
CDR3aa: CASSDGTNNEQFF
CDR3nt: TGTGCCAGCAGTGACGGGACCAACAATGAGCAGTTCTTC

j_gene: TRBJ2-3
v_gene: TRBV7-3
d_gene: TRBD2
CDR3aa: CASSLVGGLALDTQYF
CDR3nt: TGTGCCAGCAGCTTAGTGGGGGGACTAGCGCTAGATACGCAGTATTTT

j_gene: TRBJ1-6
v_gene: TRBV4-1
d_gene: NA
CDR3aa: CASSQVGGTLHF
CDR3nt: TGCGCCAGCAGCCAAGTGGGTGGAACCCTCCACTTT